This T cell receptor beta chain was sequenced in a study of Graves' ophthalmopathy and Graves' hyperthyroidism. In its sample, this clonotype was seen many times. RNA transcripts were the source from which TCR beta CDR3 regions were amplified. The workflow started with a first-round RT-PCR run with HTBI primers and then moved on to a second-round multiplex PCR. Using its own MiXCR run on the multiplex PCR reads, TCRdb lists one record per CDR3 protein. The sample has 300,000 to 450,000 distinct CDR3 sequences; approximately 18% are singletons. This TCR was sampled from an adult woman with stable Graves' hyperthyroidism. Sequenced input: peripheral blood.

This CDR3 is CAISTGEYTGELFF. As DNA, the CDR3 is TGTGCCATCAGTACAGGGGAGTACACCGGGGAGCTGTTTTTT. The chain combines TRBV10-3 with TRBJ2-2; 7 positions agree with TRBD1. V dropped 5 bases and J dropped 3; count of bases not matched to a gene: 3. Germline assignment: CDR1 ENHRY and CDR2 SYGVKD. The CDR3 is 14 residues long.